The 24 T cell receptor beta chains given below trace back to one sample, sequenced in a study of T cell repertoires in cytomegalovirus infection. These TCRs' antigens remain unknown. One entry per CDR3 protein, called by TCRdb with MiXCR from the reads. The sample yields some 560,000 distinct CDR3 sequences, just under 40% seen once. This specimen consisted of cultured PBMCs, obtained from culture after CMV antigen stimulation. Source of these receptors: a human donor in good health (CMV status not recorded). Some clones in this sample may be carry-over from other donors' samples.

This clonotype was detected once. The chain combines TRBV11-2 with TRBJ2-7; 7 nucleotides align to TRBD2. V was clipped by 0 bases and J by 2 bases; unmatched bases: 4. The CDR3 sequence is 15 residues long. Germline V gene data show CDR1 as SGHAT and CDR2 as FQNNGV. The CDR3 spells CASSLDPGRAYEQYF. In nucleotides, the CDR3 is TGTGCCAGCAGCTTAGATCCAGGGAGGGCCTACGAGCAGTACTTC.

This clonotype was observed a few times. The chain joins TRBV7-9 to TRBJ2-3, with D perhaps matching TRBD1 (6 bases). CDR1 is SEHNR, CDR2 FQNEAQ, per germline (reference sequence). The CDR3 sequence is 19 residues long. With 4 bases removed from V and 5 bases from J, the gap between germline ends came to 28 bases. The DNA for the CDR3 is TGTGCCAGCAGCTCCCCTGGGGCAGGGGCCTCCTTTGGGGGAGATACGCAGTATTTT. It codes for CASSSPGAGASFGGDTQYF. The complete variable domain, with remaining parts taken from reference TRBV7-9 and TRBJ2-3, reads DTGVSQNPRHKITKRGQNVTFRCDPISEHNRLYWYRQTLGQGPEFLTYFQNEAQLEKSRLLSDRFSAERPKGSFSTLEIQRTEQGDSAMYLCASSSPGAGASFGGDTQYFGPGTRLTVL.

This clonotype was seen a few times. The gene calls are TRBV11-2 and TRBJ2-4; D is possibly TRBD1 (5 bases). The CDR3 length is 15 residues. Germline V gene data show CDR1 as SGHAT and CDR2 as FQNNGV. V was trimmed by 5 bases and J by 0 bases, leaving 11 bases between them. CDR3: CASSPGLIAKNIQYF. The CDR3 coding sequence is TGTGCCAGCAGCCCAGGGCTCATAGCCAAAAACATTCAGTACTTC. Combining the CDR3 with reference TRBV11-2 and TRBJ2-4 gives the whole variable domain EAGVAQSPRYKIIEKRQSVAFWCNPISGHATLYWYQQILGQGPKLLIQFQNNGVVDDSQLPKDRFSAERLKGVDSTLKIQPAKLEDSAVYLCASSPGLIAKNIQYFGAGTRLSVL.

This clonotype occurred a few times. This chain uses TRBV20-1 with TRBJ2-1; 11 bases line up with TRBD2. The germline V gene encodes CDR1 DFQATT and CDR2 SNEGSKA (reference sequence). V shed 2 bases, J shed 7 bases, and the junction held 7 bases outside the gene matches. This CDR3 has 15 residues. The CDR3: CSARPTSGVRNEQFF. The CDR3 nucleotides read TGCAGTGCTAGACCGACTAGCGGGGTCCGGAATGAGCAGTTCTTC.

Many counts were recorded for this clonotype. The chain couples TRBV7-2 to TRBJ1-2, with D perhaps matching TRBD1 (5 bases). V lost 1 base, J lost 8 bases, and 8 bases lay in between. The length of the CDR3 is 12 residues. CDR1 is SGHTA and CDR2 is FQGNSA in the germline V gene. This chain's CDR3 is CASSLGGEGYTF. As DNA, the CDR3 is TGTGCCAGCAGCTTAGGGGGGGAGGGCTACACCTTC.

This chain joins TRBV7-9 and TRBJ2-1; a possible D gene is TRBD1 (5 bases). There are 17 residues in the CDR3. Trimming stripped 4 bases from V and 6 bases from J, with 22 bases between. Germline CDR1 is SEHNR and CDR2 is FQNEAQ (reference sequence). The CDR3 nucleotides read TGTGCCAGCAGCTCCAACTTAGGGGCCTCTGTGATCAATGAGCAGTTCTTC. It is translated as CASSSNLGASVINEQFF.

This chain uses TRBV7-2 with TRBJ2-7; 8 bases line up with TRBD2. Germline assignment: CDR1 SGHTA and CDR2 FQGNSA. V was pared by 1 base and J by 0 bases, with 8 bases of the junction left unmatched. The CDR3 covers 17 residues. CDR3 amino acids: CASSLVSSGASSYEQYF. CDR3 bases: TGTGCCAGCAGCTTAGTTAGTAGCGGGGCGAGCTCCTACGAGCAGTACTTC.

V is TRBV6-1 and J is TRBJ2-4; D call uncertain. This CDR3 comprises 16 residues. Germline V CDR1 and CDR2: MNHNS, SASEGT. V lost 2 bases and J 1 base, leaving 12 bases between the germline ends. CDR3 protein: CASSEFMQSAKNIQYF. DNA of the CDR3: TGTGCCAGCAGTGAATTTATGCAGAGTGCCAAAAACATTCAGTACTTC.

J is TRBJ1-5 and V is TRBV7-4; 7 nucleotides line up with TRBD1. This CDR3 spans 16 amino acids. Germline values: CDR1 SGHVT, CDR2 SQSDAQ. After removal of 1 base from V and 3 bases from J, the junction contained 6 bases not matched to a gene. CDR3 sequence (DNA): TGTGCCAGCAGCTTAGACAGGGGAGAAATCAATCAGCCCCAGCATTTT. Its protein product is CASSLDRGEINQPQHF.

This CDR3 reads CASGGQGNEKLFF. In nucleotides, the CDR3 is TGTGCCAGCGGGGGGCAGGGGAATGAAAAACTGTTTTTT. V is TRBV12-3 or TRBV12-4 and J is TRBJ1-4; a weak D match, TRBD1 (6 bases). The V end lost 8 bases, the J end lost 5 bases, and 12 bases lay between the germline ends. The CDR3 runs to 13 residues.

This clonotype was counted many times. This chain joins TRBV7-2 and TRBJ2-1, with TRBD1 as a possible D gene (5 bases). The CDR3 length is 14 residues. CDR1 and CDR2 (germline): SGHTA, FQGNSA. Trimming removed 1 base from V and 4 bases from J, with 8 bases in between. The CDR3 coding sequence is TGTGCCAGCAGCTTAGGGACACCATACAATGAGCAGTTCTTC. Translation gives CASSLGTPYNEQFF.

This clonotype has only a few counts. The rearrangement links TRBV7-8 to TRBJ2-7; 9 nucleotides match TRBD1. The CDR3 is 15 amino acids. CDR1 is SGHVS, CDR2 FQNEAQ, per germline. Trimming at V came to 2 bases and at J to 12 bases, leaving 14 bases not matched to a gene. The CDR3 DNA reads TGTGCCAGCAGCTTATCCCTCAAAACAGGGGGCAGTATGTACTTC. Translation gives CASSLSLKTGGSMYF.

A remark on this clonotype: A much bigger clone sits one base away, suggesting this may be a read error. V usage is TRBV7-6 and J usage is TRBJ1-6; D gene unclear. This CDR3 has 15 residues. Germline-derived CDR1 and CDR2 are SGHVS and FNYEAQ. Trimming stripped 3 bases from V and 0 bases from J, with 6 bases between. The CDR3 DNA reads TGTGCCAGCAGCTTCGAGAGCTCCTATAATTCACCCCTCCACTTT. Translated, it gives CASSFESSYNSPLHF.

In its sample, this clonotype was seen a few times. This chain connects TRBV29-1 to TRBJ1-2; TRBD1 matches at 7 bases. Trimming removed 5 bases from V and 4 bases from J; junction bases left unmatched: 4. Germline loops: CDR1 SQVTM, CDR2 ANQGSEA. The CDR3 extends over 12 amino acids. The CDR3 region has the DNA TGCAGCGTTTTCGGGACAGCCTATGGCTACACCTTC. This gives the protein CSVFGTAYGYTF.

The V and J genes are TRBV7-9 and TRBJ2-1; D is undetermined. The CDR3 contains 14 residues. V lost 5 bases and J lost 2, with 10 bases in between. Germline CDR1 is SEHNR and CDR2 is FQNEAQ (reference sequence). The CDR3 sequence: CASSPHQAYNEQFF. The CDR3, as DNA: TGTGCCAGCAGCCCTCACCAGGCCTACAATGAGCAGTTCTTC.

This clonotype has just a few counts. The chain employs TRBV6-2 or TRBV6-3 and TRBJ2-1; weak D call: TRBD2 (6 bases). V was shortened by 5 bases and J by 3 bases, with 14 bases between the two germline ends. Looked up from germline, CDR1 is MNHEY and CDR2 is SVGEGT. The length of the CDR3 is 15 residues. CDR3 sequence: CASSIRDLRYNEQFF. CDR3 DNA: TGTGCCAGCAGTATCCGGGACTTACGCTACAATGAGCAGTTCTTC.

This clonotype was seen only a few times. The rearrangement joins TRBV7-9 to TRBJ1-4; perhaps TRBD1 as D (5 bases). Trimming left V 4 bases short and J 14 bases short, with 23 bases between. Germline CDR1 and CDR2: SEHNR and FQNEAQ (reference sequence). CDR3 length: 15 amino acids. The DNA for the CDR3 is TGTGCCAGCAGCTCCTCCATCGGGACGGCTATTAGGCTGTTTTTT. Translating gives CASSSSIGTAIRLFF.

The chain joins TRBV25-1 to TRBJ1-2, with D perhaps matching TRBD1 (6 bases). Per the germline V gene, CDR1 is MGHDK and CDR2 is SYGVNS. The CDR3 length is 13 residues. The germline V and J ends were trimmed by 7 bases and 4 bases, with 13 bases remaining between them. CDR3 nucleotide sequence: TGTGCCAGCAACGCCCAGGGGTCCTATGGCTACACCTTC. This gives the protein CASNAQGSYGYTF.

This clonotype has only a few counts. The chain links TRBV12-3 or TRBV12-4 to TRBJ2-5, with D unclear. Trimming took 6 bases from V and 5 from J, leaving 13 bases between them. This CDR3 has 13 amino acids. The CDR3 here is CASSPRPLETQYF. The DNA for the CDR3 is TGTGCCAGCAGCCCACGCCCCCTGGAGACCCAGTACTTC.

The rearrangement uses TRBV6-1 and TRBJ1-4, with TRBD1 as a possible D gene (6 bases). Germline lookup yields CDR1 MNHNS and CDR2 SASEGT. With 10 bases removed from V and 7 bases from J, the gap between germline ends came to 13 bases. The CDR3 covers 12 residues. CDR3 region: CATEGEGEKLFF. In nucleotides, the CDR3 is TGTGCCACCGAGGGGGAAGGTGAAAAACTGTTTTTT.

The chain links TRBV4-1 to TRBJ1-2, with D perhaps TRBD1 (5 bases). The CDR3 spans 15 residues. Germline CDR1 is MGHRA and CDR2 is YSYEKL. V lost 1 base and J lost 3, with 12 bases in between. CDR3 loop: CASSQASGTDYGYTF. The CDR3, as DNA: TGCGCCAGCAGCCAAGCCTCCGGGACGGACTATGGCTACACCTTC.

This clonotype was picked up many times. This chain joins TRBV12-3 or TRBV12-4 and TRBJ1-1, with D hard to call. With 1 base removed from V and 5 bases from J, the gap between germline ends came to 2 bases. CDR3 length: 11 residues. Here the CDR3 reads CASSLGTEAFF. The CDR3 coding sequence is TGTGCCAGCAGTTTAGGAACTGAAGCTTTCTTT.

The rearrangement links TRBV7-6 to TRBJ2-7; D is uncertain. The CDR3 sequence is 13 residues long. The germline V gene has CDR1 SGHVS and CDR2 FNYEAQ. V lost 5 bases and J 6 bases, leaving 14 bases between the germline ends. The CDR3 protein is CASSPWNSLEQYF. The CDR3 region has the DNA TGTGCCAGCAGCCCTTGGAACTCCCTCGAGCAGTACTTC.

The J gene is TRBJ2-3, the V gene TRBV4-3, with TRBD2 matching over 9 bases. V lost 3 bases to trimming and J lost 3 bases; unmatched junction nucleotides: 10. Germline loops: CDR1 LGHNA, CDR2 YSLEER. The CDR3 has 17 amino acids. The chain's CDR3 is CASSHPSSGRITDTQYF. The CDR3 DNA is TGCGCCAGCAGCCACCCCTCCAGCGGGAGGATTACAGATACGCAGTATTTT.